The 9 T cell receptor beta chains presented below share a single source sample, sequenced in a study of blood T cell repertoires in COVID-19 (dated by TCRdb to between 2020 and 2021). Libraries were made using the immunoSEQ multiplex PCR assay. The source is immuneACCESS, and TCRdb retained only in-frame sequences with V and J called. Part of the clones is not carried over; for the studies checked, unresolved V genes explain less than half of this, and the remainder is unexplained. The sample table lists approximately 200,000 clones, 85% of them with a count of one. Together, the top ten hold 18% of the sample. Sequencing input: PBMCs or T cells enriched from blood (not recorded which). Receptors were obtained from a man aged 35 to 55 who had recovered from COVID-19.

As DNA, the CDR3 is TGTGCCAGTAGTGCTGACAGGGTAAGGACAGCTGAAGCTTTCTTT. Amino acid sequence: CASSADRVRTAEAFF. This chain links TRBV19 with TRBJ1-1, with 7 bases aligning to TRBD1. This CDR3 comprises 15 residues. Germline V gene data show CDR1 as LNHDA and CDR2 as SQIVND (reference sequence). The V and J ends lost 5 bases and 6 bases, in that order; junction bases with no gene match: 12.

This clone showed up just once. CDR3 residues: CASSTTTGGLETQYF. CDR3 coding DNA: TGTGCCAGCAGTACAACGACAGGGGGCTTAGAGACCCAGTACTTC. The V gene is TRBV6-5, the J gene TRBJ2-5, with 10 bases aligning to TRBD1. The germline V gene has CDR1 MNHEY and CDR2 SVGAGI. V lost 5 bases, J lost 4 bases, and 7 bases stayed unmatched. CDR3 size: 15 residues.

CDR3 loop: CASSITGTGVQPQHF. CDR3 DNA: TGTGCCAGTAGTATTACCGGGACAGGGGTTCAGCCCCAGCATTTT. The rearrangement uses TRBV19 and TRBJ1-5; 10 positions match TRBD1. The CDR3 is 15 amino acids. The J segment lost 6 bases and the V segment lost 3 bases, leaving 5 bases of the junction unmatched. Germline V gene data show CDR1 as LNHDA and CDR2 as SQIVND (reference sequence).

The chain carries TRBV19 and TRBJ2-4, with a possible D match to TRBD1 (5 bases). Trimming took 3 bases from V and 8 from J, leaving 14 bases between them. There are 14 residues in the CDR3. Germline V lookup: CDR1 LNHDA, CDR2 SQIVND (reference sequence). This CDR3 is CASSIGRPRDIQYF. The CDR3 DNA sequence: TGTGCCAGTAGTATCGGTCGGCCCAGGGACATTCAGTACTTC.

J is TRBJ2-7 and V is TRBV4-3, with TRBD1 matching over 7 bases. Germline lookup yields CDR1 LGHNA and CDR2 YSLEER. With V trimmed by 3 bases and J by 3 bases, 8 bases remained unmatched. This CDR3 region has 15 residues. The CDR3 coding sequence is TGCGCCAGCAGCCATTATTACGGGACAGACTACGAGCAGTACTTC. Amino acids: CASSHYYGTDYEQYF.

V and J are TRBV19 and TRBJ1-2, with 9 bases lining up with TRBD1. The J segment lost 6 bases and the V segment lost 3 bases, leaving 2 bases of the junction unmatched. This CDR3 contains 13 residues. The germline gives CDR1 LNHDA, CDR2 SQIVND (reference sequence). The CDR3 spells CASSITGGHGYTF. The CDR3 nucleotides read TGTGCCAGTAGTATCACAGGGGGCCATGGCTACACCTTC. Full variable domain (rest looked up from reference TRBV19 and TRBJ1-2): DGGITQSPKYLFRKEGQNVTLSCEQNLNHDAMYWYRQDPGQGLRLIYYSQIVNDFQKGDIAEGYSVSREKKESFPLTVTSAQKNPTAFYLCASSITGGHGYTFGSGTRLTVV.

This clone was counted only a few times. This rearrangement joins TRBV6-4 to TRBJ2-3, with 9 positions matching TRBD1. J lost 2 bases, V lost 6 bases, and 3 bases had no gene match. The CDR3 is made up of 14 amino acids. Germline values: CDR1 MRHNA, CDR2 SNTAGT. CDR3 sequence (DNA): TGTGCCAGCAGGGACAGGGGAACCACAGATACGCAGTATTTT. This encodes CASRDRGTTDTQYF.

This clone has a single count. Other DNA sequences from this sample encode an identical CDR3 as well. V gene TRBV7-9 combines with J gene TRBJ1-4; 9 bases are shared with TRBD1. The V gene end was trimmed by 4 bases and the J gene end by 7 bases; junction bases not matched to a gene: 4. Germline V gives CDR1 SEHNR, CDR2 FQNEAQ (reference sequence). The CDR3 runs to 14 residues. The CDR3 bases are TGTGCCAGCAGCTCGGACAGGGGCGGTGAAAAACTGTTTTTT. Encoded protein: CASSSDRGGEKLFF. The full variable domain, completed using reference TRBV7-9 and TRBJ1-4, is DTGVSQNPRHKITKRGQNVTFRCDPISEHNRLYWYRQTLGQGPEFLTYFQNEAQLEKSRLLSDRFSAERPKGSFSTLEIQRTEQGDSAMYLCASSSDRGGEKLFFGSGTQLSVL.

The rearrangement links TRBV19 to TRBJ1-5; D ambiguous. From germline, CDR1 is LNHDA and CDR2 SQIVND (reference sequence). The CDR3 length is 16 residues. Deletions cut 6 bases from V and 8 bases from J, with 23 bases between. The chain's CDR3 is CASSRGLQPALEPQHF. The CDR3 coding sequence is TGTGCCAGTAGCCGTGGACTGCAGCCGGCTCTTGAGCCCCAGCATTTT.